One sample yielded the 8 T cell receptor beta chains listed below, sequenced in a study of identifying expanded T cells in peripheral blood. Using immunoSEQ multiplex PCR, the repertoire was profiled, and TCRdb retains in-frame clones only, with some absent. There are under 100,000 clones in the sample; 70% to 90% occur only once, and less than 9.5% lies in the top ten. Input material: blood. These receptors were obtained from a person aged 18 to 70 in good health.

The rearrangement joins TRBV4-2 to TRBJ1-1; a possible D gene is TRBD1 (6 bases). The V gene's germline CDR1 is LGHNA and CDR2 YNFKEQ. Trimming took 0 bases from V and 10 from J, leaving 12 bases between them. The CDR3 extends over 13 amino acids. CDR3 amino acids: CASSQERGLRAFF. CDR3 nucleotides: TGTGCCAGCAGCCAAGAGAGGGGGTTGAGAGCTTTCTTT.

The CDR3 DNA sequence: TGTGCCACCAGCTTACCTGTATCCTACAATGAGCAGTTCTTC. Its translation: CATSLPVSYNEQFF. The rearrangement joins TRBV15 to TRBJ2-1; D is unresolved. The CDR3 sequence is 14 residues long. The V end was cut by 5 bases, the J end by 1 base, with 9 bases between. Germline assignment: CDR1 LNHNV and CDR2 YYDKDF (reference sequence).

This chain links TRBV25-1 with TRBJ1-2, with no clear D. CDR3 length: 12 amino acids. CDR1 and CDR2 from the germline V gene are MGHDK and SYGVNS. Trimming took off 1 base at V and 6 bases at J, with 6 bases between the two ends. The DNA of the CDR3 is TGTGCCAGCAGTGAATCAGCGAATGGCTACACCTTC. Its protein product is CASSESANGYTF.

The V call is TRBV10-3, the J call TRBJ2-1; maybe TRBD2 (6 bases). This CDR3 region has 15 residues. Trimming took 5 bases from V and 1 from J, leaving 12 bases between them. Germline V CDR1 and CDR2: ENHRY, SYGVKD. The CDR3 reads CAISRDGGSYNEQFF. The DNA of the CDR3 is TGTGCCATCAGTAGGGACGGGGGTTCCTACAATGAGCAGTTCTTC.

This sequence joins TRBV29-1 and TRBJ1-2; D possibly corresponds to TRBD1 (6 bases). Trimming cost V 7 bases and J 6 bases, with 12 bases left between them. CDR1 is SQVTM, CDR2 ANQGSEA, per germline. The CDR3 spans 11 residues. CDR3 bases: TGCAGCGCCGGGACAAGTCATGGCTACACCTTC. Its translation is CSAGTSHGYTF.

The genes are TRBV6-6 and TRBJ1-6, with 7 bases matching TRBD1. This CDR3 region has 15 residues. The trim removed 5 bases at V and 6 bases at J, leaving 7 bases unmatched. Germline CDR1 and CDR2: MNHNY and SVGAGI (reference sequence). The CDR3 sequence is CASSNVEGANSPLHF. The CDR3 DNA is TGTGCCAGCAGTAACGTCGAGGGGGCTAATTCACCCCTCCACTTT.

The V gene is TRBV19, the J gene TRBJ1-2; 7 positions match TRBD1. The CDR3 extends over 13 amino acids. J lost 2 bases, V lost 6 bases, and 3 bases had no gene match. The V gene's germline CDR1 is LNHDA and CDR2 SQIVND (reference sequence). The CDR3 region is CASSPQGNYGYTF. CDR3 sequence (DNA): TGTGCCAGTAGCCCACAGGGGAACTATGGCTACACCTTC. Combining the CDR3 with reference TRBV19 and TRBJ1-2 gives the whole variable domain DGGITQSPKYLFRKEGQNVTLSCEQNLNHDAMYWYRQDPGQGLRLIYYSQIVNDFQKGDIAEGYSVSREKKESFPLTVTSAQKNPTAFYLCASSPQGNYGYTFGSGTRLTVV.

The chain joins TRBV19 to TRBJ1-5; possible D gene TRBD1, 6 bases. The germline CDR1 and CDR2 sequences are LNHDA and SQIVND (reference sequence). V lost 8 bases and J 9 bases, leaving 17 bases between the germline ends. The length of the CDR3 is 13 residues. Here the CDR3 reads CASRPPGAGPQHF. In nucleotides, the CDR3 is TGTGCCAGTCGTCCACCAGGGGCCGGGCCCCAGCATTTT. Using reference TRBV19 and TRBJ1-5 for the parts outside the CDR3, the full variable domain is DGGITQSPKYLFRKEGQNVTLSCEQNLNHDAMYWYRQDPGQGLRLIYYSQIVNDFQKGDIAEGYSVSREKKESFPLTVTSAQKNPTAFYLCASRPPGAGPQHFGDGTRLSIL.